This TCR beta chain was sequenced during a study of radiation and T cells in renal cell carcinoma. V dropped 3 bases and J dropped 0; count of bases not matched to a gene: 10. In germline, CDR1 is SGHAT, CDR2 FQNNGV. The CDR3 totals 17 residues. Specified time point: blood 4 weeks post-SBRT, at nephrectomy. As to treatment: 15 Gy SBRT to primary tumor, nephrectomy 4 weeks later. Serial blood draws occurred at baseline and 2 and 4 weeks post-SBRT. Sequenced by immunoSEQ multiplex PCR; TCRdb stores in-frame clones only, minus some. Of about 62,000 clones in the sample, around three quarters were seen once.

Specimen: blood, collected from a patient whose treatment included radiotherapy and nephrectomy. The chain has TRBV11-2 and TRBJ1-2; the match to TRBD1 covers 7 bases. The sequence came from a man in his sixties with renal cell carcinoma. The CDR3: CASSLEGTANTNYGYTF. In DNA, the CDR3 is TGTGCCAGCAGCTTGGAGGGGACAGCGAACACTAACTATGGCTACACCTTC.